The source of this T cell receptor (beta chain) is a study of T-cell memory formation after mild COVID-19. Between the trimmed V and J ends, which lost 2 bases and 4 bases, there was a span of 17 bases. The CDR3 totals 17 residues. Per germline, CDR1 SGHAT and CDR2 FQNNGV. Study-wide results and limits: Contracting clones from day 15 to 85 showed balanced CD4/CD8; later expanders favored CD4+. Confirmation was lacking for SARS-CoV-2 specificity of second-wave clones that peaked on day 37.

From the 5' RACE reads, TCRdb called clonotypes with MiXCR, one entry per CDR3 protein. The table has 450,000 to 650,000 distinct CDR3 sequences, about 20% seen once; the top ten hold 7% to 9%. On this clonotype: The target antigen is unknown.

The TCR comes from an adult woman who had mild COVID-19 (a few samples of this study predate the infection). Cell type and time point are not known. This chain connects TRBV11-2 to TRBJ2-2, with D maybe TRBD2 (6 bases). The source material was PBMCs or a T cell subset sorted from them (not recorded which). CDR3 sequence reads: CASSLRGTGVGTGELFF. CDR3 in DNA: TGTGCCAGCAGCTTAAGGGGCACGGGGGTGGGCACCGGGGAGCTGTTTTTT.